This T cell receptor (beta chain) was sequenced during a study of shared clonotypes between healthy human individuals (dated by TCRdb to the early 2020s). Concerning the study at large: The cohort comprised two women and three men aged 18 to 49 years. Per donor, three plates each were used for CD4 naive and CD4 memory, two for CD8 naive, and one for CD8 memory. To estimate repertoire size and how much clonotypes are shared between individuals, the study performed deep sequencing of blood TCR repertoires from five healthy adults. Libraries were prepared and TCR repertoires were sequenced by different laboratories using diverse techniques, in order to increase sequencing depth and limit assay-specific biases. Between about 0.85 and 8.9 billion PBMCs per donor were obtained by leukapheresis. The paper as a whole reports these results and caveats: Pairwise subsampling led to the expectation that sequencing depth would affect the degree of clonotype sharing among donors. Sampling was limited to blood, and TCR repertoires in tissue likely differ from TCR repertoires in blood. Estimated clonotype richness was generally larger for naive than for memory subsets. When a few donors were compared, the shared fraction of clonotypes was about 5% for naive CD4, 3% to 4% for naive CD8, 2% to 2.5% for memory CD4, and around 0.4% for memory CD8. Compared with non-shared clonotypes, clonotypes shared by all four sorted-subset donors had higher generation probabilities. The genetic and exposure-history diversity represented was limited by the small number of donors. Rarefaction of sorted-subset datasets indicated incomplete sequencing despite the large sequencing depth.

The donors were healthy, HIV-negative adults with no recently reported acute infections or vaccinations. All donors were Caucasian adults living in Nashville, Tennessee, USA. CD4+ T cells were enriched through magnetic negative selection, after which naive cells were positively selected on CD45RA and the remaining negative fraction served as the memory subset. Blood was obtained by leukapheresis, after which PBMCs were separated by Ficoll-Histopaque density gradient centrifugation and cryopreserved in liquid nitrogen vapor phase. Analytical flow cytometry was used to check the purity and quantity of every magnetically sorted T cell population. Genomic DNA was isolated from every sorted fraction and measured by UV absorbance on a Nanodrop 2000c. Using the deep immunoSEQ assay, TCR CDR3 regions were amplified from genomic DNA by multiplex PCR. Extracted genomic DNA from each cell subset was spread evenly across all wells of several immunoSEQ 96-well plates, with each plate serving as a replicate. Each replicate PCR for sorted subsets received about 0.2 ug genomic DNA, equal to about 30,000 T cell genomes. Purified libraries were measured with a Qubit 3.0 fluorometer, size-checked on a Bioanalyzer 2100, and measured again with the KAPA Library Quantification kit. Every immunoSEQ 96-well plate was sequenced on a separate single-read 150-cycle Illumina NextSeq 550 flow cell. The authors processed their data as follows. Because only junctional sequences without quality scores were contained in the immunoSEQ output, filtering matching that applied to full-length reads could not be performed. Sequences were annotated with PyIR, a Python wrapper for IgBLAST v1.9, and V/J genes and CDR3 were assigned using IMGT germline references. Any read was removed if the V/J assignment was weak (E-value above 1e-6), the CDR3 was missing, or the read contained stop codons, out-of-frame junctions, or ambiguous translated residues. V3J clonotypes were defined as sequences sharing an identical inferred V gene, J gene, and CDR3 amino acid sequence. The percentage overlap between two repertoires was calculated by dividing the number of shared unique clonotypes by the size of the smaller repertoire. Richness of each repertoire was evaluated using RTK rarefaction, the Chao1 estimator, and Recon v2.1 estimates of unobserved clonotypes. Generation probabilities for all TCRbeta clonotypes obtained by the gDNA method from a handful of donors were computed using OLGA. The table was pulled from immuneACCESS by TCRdb, which kept in-frame rearrangements only. Such tables lose some clones; where checked, under half of the loss comes from unresolved V genes, and the rest has no known cause. V, J and clone size derive from that table, while D and trimming were established from the DNA sequence. The sample has around 940,000 clones on record, over 60% of them singletons. The ten largest clonotypes hold approximately 1.5% of the sample.

The CDR3 contains 13 residues, cysteine and phenylalanine counted. Just CDR3 DNA is preserved here, 39 bases in frame from base 1. The germline V gene provides CDR1 KGHSH and CDR2 LQKENI. Trimming costs V 3 bases and J 6 bases, and their ends lie 9 bases apart. With regard to this clone: The target of this receptor is not known. Base qualities are missing; no much larger clone stands one base away.

Sequencing input: memory CD4+ T cells sorted from blood. What the cell subset or site label conveys for this sample: CD45RA-negative fraction. The chain uses TRBV18 and TRBJ2-1; the D gene assignment is ambiguous. The TCR was taken from a young man in good health. The base sequence is TGTGCCAGCTCACCGGATGGATCCAATGAGCAGTTCTTC. Protein translation: CASSPDGSNEQFF.